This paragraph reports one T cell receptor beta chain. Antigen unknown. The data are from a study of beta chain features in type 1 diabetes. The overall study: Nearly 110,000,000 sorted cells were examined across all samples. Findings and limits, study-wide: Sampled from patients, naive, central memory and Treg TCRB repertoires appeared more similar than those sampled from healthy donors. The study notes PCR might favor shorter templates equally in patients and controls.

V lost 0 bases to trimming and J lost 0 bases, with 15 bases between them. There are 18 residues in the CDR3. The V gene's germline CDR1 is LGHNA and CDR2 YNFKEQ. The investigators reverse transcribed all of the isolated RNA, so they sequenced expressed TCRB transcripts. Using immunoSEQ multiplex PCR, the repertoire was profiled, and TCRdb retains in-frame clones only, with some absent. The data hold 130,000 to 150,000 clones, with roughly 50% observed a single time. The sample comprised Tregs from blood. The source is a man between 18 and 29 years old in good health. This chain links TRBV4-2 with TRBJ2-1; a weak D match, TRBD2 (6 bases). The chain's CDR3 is CASSQDEGLASSYNEQFF. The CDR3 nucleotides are TGTGCCAGCAGCCAAGATGAGGGTCTAGCGTCCTCCTACAATGAGCAGTTCTTC.